Below, 10 T cell receptor beta chains from the same sample are listed, as sequenced in a study of T-cell reconstitution after alpha-beta-depleted transplantation in children. This sample's TCRbeta library carried unique molecular identifier barcodes. TCRdb independently ran MiXCR on the PCR reads; one entry per CDR3 protein. The top ten clones hold about 4% of a sample with about 610,000 distinct CDR3 sequences, approximately 10% of them seen once. The specimen comprised PBMCs from the stem cell graft donor, sampled from the stem cell graft. These TCRs come from a human donor who donated a stem cell graft to a child with acute myeloid leukemia.

The V and J genes are TRBV7-6 and TRBJ2-7; D is possibly TRBD2 (6 bases). CDR3 length: 12 amino acids. The V end lost 9 bases, the J end lost 2 bases, and 11 bases lay between the germline ends. CDR1 is SGHVS, CDR2 FNYEAQ, per germline. The CDR3 is CARDREAYEQYF. The CDR3 bases are TGTGCCAGGGATAGGGAGGCCTACGAGCAGTACTTC. Using reference TRBV7-6 and TRBJ2-7 for the parts outside the CDR3, the full variable domain is GAGVSQSPRYKVTKRGQDVALRCDPISGHVSLYWYRQALGQGPEFLTYFNYEAQQDKSGLPNDRFSAERPEGSISTLTIQRTEQRDSAMYRCARDREAYEQYFGPGTRLTVT.

This sequence joins TRBV4-2 and TRBJ2-1, with 7 nucleotides matching TRBD2. CDR3 length equals 15 residues. V was clipped by 4 bases and J by 10 bases; unmatched bases: 13. Germline V CDR1 and CDR2: LGHNA, YNFKEQ. The CDR3 DNA is TGTGCCAGCAGCCCCGAATGGCGGGAGAAGGTCGAGCAGTTCTTC. It is translated as CASSPEWREKVEQFF.

This clonotype turned up a few times. The chain links TRBV20-1 to TRBJ2-7; D may be TRBD2 (7 bases). CDR1 and CDR2 from the germline V gene are DFQATT and SNEGSKA (reference sequence). The CDR3 covers 17 residues. Trimming cost V 3 bases and J 2 bases, with 23 bases left between them. The CDR3 is CSASGGSRGLNTYEQYF. The DNA of the CDR3 is TGCAGTGCTAGCGGGGGGTCCAGGGGACTAAATACCTACGAGCAGTACTTC.

This chain joins TRBV20-1 and TRBJ2-7, with 10 bases matching TRBD2. Germline trimming cut 0 bases from V and 2 bases from J; bases unmatched to any gene: 4. The V gene's germline CDR1 is DFQATT and CDR2 SNEGSKA (reference sequence). This CDR3 has 15 amino acids. The CDR3 here is CSARDASGRTYEQYF. The CDR3 DNA follows: TGCAGTGCTAGAGATGCTAGCGGGAGAACCTACGAGCAGTACTTC.

The V call is TRBV15, the J call TRBJ2-3, with TRBD2 identical over 11 bases. Germline loops: CDR1 LNHNV, CDR2 YYDKDF (reference sequence). V was clipped by 8 bases and J by 0 bases; unmatched bases: 4. This CDR3 comprises 15 residues. This chain's CDR3 is CATAGLAESTDTQYF. The CDR3 bases are TGTGCCACCGCGGGACTAGCGGAGAGCACAGATACGCAGTATTTT. Filled out from reference TRBV15 and TRBJ2-3, the complete variable domain reads DAMVIQNPRYQVTQFGKPVTLSCSQTLNHNVMYWYQQKSSQAPKLLFHYYDKDFNNEADTPDNFQSRRPNTSFCFLDIRSPGLGDTAMYLCATAGLAESTDTQYFGPGTRLTVL.

The J gene is TRBJ1-5, the V gene TRBV6-2 or TRBV6-3, with 7 bases fitting TRBD1. The CDR3 spans 17 residues. Per germline, CDR1 MNHEY and CDR2 SVGEGT. V gave up 6 bases and J gave up 0 bases; unmatched junction bases: 11. The CDR3 bases are TGTGCCAGCAGGCCACACGAGGGACAGCCTAGCAATCAGCCCCAGCATTTT. Its protein product is CASRPHEGQPSNQPQHF.

The table lists this clonotype with many counts. The chain couples TRBV20-1 to TRBJ2-1; D possibly corresponds to TRBD1 (5 bases). Germline values: CDR1 DFQATT, CDR2 SNEGSKA (reference sequence). This CDR3 region has 15 residues. V was pared by 0 bases and J by 4 bases, with 13 bases between. In DNA, the CDR3 is TGCAGTGCTAGAGACCGAGACAGACCATACAATGAGCAGTTCTTC. As protein: CSARDRDRPYNEQFF.

This clonotype occurred a few times. The chain combines TRBV12-3 or TRBV12-4 with TRBJ1-5; 7 bases are shared with TRBD1. The J segment lost 0 bases and the V segment lost 5 bases, leaving 7 bases of the junction unmatched. This CDR3 is 16 amino acids long. This CDR3 reads CASSPGTDDSNQPQHF. The DNA of the CDR3 is TGTGCCAGCAGTCCCGGGACAGACGATAGCAATCAGCCCCAGCATTTT.

This clonotype occurred many times. The genes are TRBV20-1 and TRBJ2-3; TRBD1 is a possible D gene (5 bases). With 0 bases removed from V and 4 bases from J, the gap between germline ends came to 17 bases. Germline CDR1 and CDR2: DFQATT and SNEGSKA (reference sequence). This CDR3 spans 16 amino acids. The DNA for the CDR3 is TGCAGTGCTAGAGACCTGAGACAGAGAGGCCCAGATACGCAGTATTTT. The encoded protein is CSARDLRQRGPDTQYF.

The chain is built from TRBV7-9 and TRBJ2-7, with TRBD1 matching over 8 bases. Germline CDR1 and CDR2: SEHNR and FQNEAQ (reference sequence). The CDR3 runs 15 residues. V lost 5 bases to trimming and J lost 3 bases; unmatched junction nucleotides: 9. The CDR3 region is CASSPADRELYEQYF. The CDR3, as DNA: TGTGCCAGCAGCCCTGCGGACAGGGAGCTCTACGAGCAGTACTTC.